These T cell receptor beta chains were read from a single sample in a study of T cell responses to AZD1222 COVID-19 vaccine. Clones were read by immunoSEQ multiplex PCR, and TCRdb kept only the in-frame ones, dropping some. The sample lists around 70,000 clones; approximately 79% were seen once. The sample in question was peripheral blood, obtained on day 0 of MenACWY control vaccination. The receptors originated from an adult in good health. Each CDR3 is given with its conserved first and last residue. D genes are given only for firm matches. Size tells how often a clone was seen (once, few, many) or the class of an expanded clone, and some rows leave it out.

clone size: once; V gene: TRBV19; J gene: TRBJ1-6; D gene: .; CDR3 DNA: TGTGCCAGTAGAGAGAGGTTTGACCCCTCTTCACCCCTCCACTTT; CDR3 protein: CASRERFDPSSPLHF
clone size: .; V gene: TRBV5-1; J gene: TRBJ2-7; D gene: TRBD2; CDR3 DNA: TGCGCCAGCAGCCAGACTAGCGGGGGAGTCGAGCAGTACTTC; CDR3 protein: CASSQTSGGVEQYF
clone size: .; V gene: TRBV4-2; J gene: TRBJ1-5; D gene: .; CDR3 DNA: TGTGCCAGCAGCCCCAACACGGGGGGCGGGCAGCCCCAGCATTTT; CDR3 protein: CASSPNTGGGQPQHF
clone size: .; V gene: TRBV19; J gene: TRBJ1-1; D gene: .; CDR3 DNA: TGTGCCAGTATTAACCTCAACATGAACACTGAAGCTTTCTTT; CDR3 protein: CASINLNMNTEAFF
clone size: .; V gene: TRBV6-5; J gene: TRBJ2-7; D gene: TRBD1; CDR3 DNA: TGTGCCAGCACCAGACAGGGTGAGATAGTCTACGAGCAGTACTTC; CDR3 protein: CASTRQGEIVYEQYF
clone size: .; V gene: TRBV11-2; J gene: TRBJ2-7; D gene: TRBD2; CDR3 DNA: TGTGCCAGCAGCGGGCAGCGGGGGGCCTACTACGAGCAGTACTTC; CDR3 protein: CASSGQRGAYYEQYF
clone size: .; V gene: TRBV21-1; J gene: TRBJ1-2; D gene: .; CDR3 DNA: TGTGCCAGCAGCAAAGGTGGCTACACCTTC; CDR3 protein: CASSKGGYTF
clone size: .; V gene: TRBV30; J gene: TRBJ1-4; D gene: .; CDR3 DNA: TGTGCCTGCCGGCGGGAACGGAATGAAAAACTGTTTTTT; CDR3 protein: CACRRERNEKLFF
clone size: medium-sized; V gene: TRBV6-5; J gene: TRBJ1-1; D gene: .; CDR3 DNA: TGTGCCAGCAGTACAGGGAACACTGAAGCTTTCTTT; CDR3 protein: CASSTGNTEAFF
clone size: .; V gene: TRBV23-1; J gene: TRBJ2-7; D gene: TRBD1; CDR3 DNA: TGCGCCAGCAGTCAAACCGGGACAGTTTTTATCTACGAGCAGTACTTC; CDR3 protein: CASSQTGTVFIYEQYF
clone size: .; V gene: TRBV7-9; J gene: TRBJ2-7; D gene: TRBD1; CDR3 DNA: TGTGCCAGCAGCTCCGGACAGGGCGCATACGAGCAGTACTTC; CDR3 protein: CASSSGQGAYEQYF
clone size: .; V gene: TRBV19; J gene: TRBJ2-1; D gene: TRBD2; CDR3 DNA: TGTGCCAGTAGTAGCGGGGGGGCCTACAATGAGCAGTTCTTC; CDR3 protein: CASSSGGAYNEQFF